The 24 T cell receptor beta chains in this list originate from one sample, sequenced in a study of T cell clones after liver transplantation. TCRdb keeps only in-frame clones here, not all; method: immunoSEQ multiplex PCR. The table includes under 130,000 clones, around 84% detected once. This specimen consisted of CD4+ T cells from blood, obtained approximately 43 months after liver transplant. Source of these receptors: a human patient who received a liver transplant. Some T cells may be provided by the graft donor.

The J gene is TRBJ2-2, the V gene TRBV7-2; TRBD1 matches at 7 bases. This CDR3 is 13 amino acids long. In germline, CDR1 is SGHTA, CDR2 FQGNSA. V trimming: 6 bases; J trimming: 6 bases; junction bases outside the gene matches: 4. The CDR3 DNA reads TGTGCCAGCAGACAGGGACAGCCCGGGGAGCTGTTTTTT. This gives the protein CASRQGQPGELFF.

Notes on this clone: One end of the junction fails to match germline, which may point to a read error. The chain carries TRBV14 and TRBJ1-2; 10 nucleotides match TRBD1. Germline V gene sequence: CDR1 SGHDN, CDR2 FVKESK. The CDR3 contains 12 residues. The CDR3 reads CASSQADRGRAF. The CDR3 bases are TGTGCCAGCAGCCAAGCAGACAGGGGGCGCGCCTTC.

This clone was seen a few times. This chain joins TRBV7-9 and TRBJ2-7, with 10 bases lining up with TRBD2. The CDR3 is 16 residues long. Germline CDR1 and CDR2: SEHNR and FQNEAQ (reference sequence). V shed 3 bases and J 0 bases; nucleotides not matched to a gene: 5. The chain's CDR3 is CASSFPTSGSSYEQYF. In nucleotides, the CDR3 is TGTGCCAGCAGCTTTCCGACTAGCGGGTCCTCCTACGAGCAGTACTTC.

This clone appeared once. This sequence joins TRBV11-2 and TRBJ2-7; 8 nucleotides agree with TRBD1. V was clipped by 5 bases and J by 3 bases; unmatched bases: 9. There are 15 residues in the CDR3. Looked up from germline, CDR1 is SGHAT and CDR2 is FQNNGV. This chain's CDR3 is CASSPGAGGFYEQYF. CDR3 DNA: TGTGCCAGCAGCCCCGGGGCAGGGGGCTTCTACGAGCAGTACTTC.

The chain is built from TRBV6-1 and TRBJ2-3, with 9 bases matching TRBD2. The V gene's germline CDR1 is MNHNS and CDR2 SASEGT. This CDR3 has 17 amino acids. With V trimmed by 2 bases and J by 2 bases, 8 bases remained unmatched. The CDR3 region is CASSENVLAGVTDTQYF. CDR3 coding DNA: TGTGCCAGCAGTGAAAACGTATTAGCGGGAGTCACAGATACGCAGTATTTT.

This chain uses TRBV6-1 with TRBJ2-3, with 8 bases aligning to TRBD2. Germline assignment: CDR1 MNHNS and CDR2 SASEGT. The CDR3 extends over 15 amino acids. The trim removed 10 bases at V and 3 bases at J, leaving 12 bases unmatched. The CDR3 DNA is TGTGCCAACTCTCCGGGGGGGCGCAAAACAGATACGCAGTATTTT. This sequence encodes CANSPGGRKTDTQYF.

The V call is TRBV2, the J call TRBJ2-6, with D perhaps given as TRBD1 or TRBD2 (5 bases each). V was trimmed by 7 bases and J by 0 bases, leaving 16 bases between them. Germline loops: CDR1 SNHLY, CDR2 FYNNEI. The CDR3 has 17 residues. Here the CDR3 DNA reads TGTGCCAGCATCACACCGGGACGAGGCTCTGGGGCCAACGTCCTGACTTTC. It specifies CASITPGRGSGANVLTF.

The rearrangement links TRBV5-4 to TRBJ2-5, with a possible D match to TRBD2 (7 bases). Germline-derived CDR1 and CDR2 are SGHNT and YYREEE (reference sequence). Between the trimmed V and J ends, which lost 3 bases and 4 bases, there was a span of 19 bases. CDR3 length: 16 residues. The CDR3 nucleotides are TGTGCCAGCAGCTCCAAACAGGGAGGGCTGGGAGAGACCCAGTACTTC. It translates to CASSSKQGGLGETQYF.

The genes are TRBV4-2 and TRBJ2-1; weak D call: TRBD2 (7 bases). Trimming removed 3 bases at V and 10 bases at J, with 22 bases between. Germline V gene data show CDR1 as LGHNA and CDR2 as YNFKEQ. This CDR3 has 16 amino acids. The CDR3 region has the DNA TGTGCCAGCAGCCAGATGGGCGGGGGCTGGGAAATGGAGCAGTTCTTC. Amino acids: CASSQMGGGWEMEQFF.

The chain carries TRBV19 and TRBJ1-2; tentative D call: TRBD1 (5 bases). This CDR3 region has 16 residues. The germline gives CDR1 LNHDA, CDR2 SQIVND (reference sequence). Trimming took off 7 bases at V and 2 bases at J, with 20 bases between the two ends. This CDR3 reads CASKVWRGEPNYGYTF. CDR3 bases: TGTGCCAGTAAGGTATGGAGGGGAGAGCCCAACTATGGCTACACCTTC.

The chain couples TRBV19 to TRBJ2-5; D possibly corresponds to TRBD1 (6 bases). The CDR3 extends over 19 amino acids. Germline values: CDR1 LNHDA, CDR2 SQIVND (reference sequence). Trimming shortened V by 5 bases and J by 5 bases, and 30 bases separated the two germline ends. The CDR3 sequence is CASSSPGAPGAGARETQYF. The DNA for the CDR3 is TGTGCCAGTAGTTCCCCCGGGGCACCGGGTGCAGGGGCGCGGGAGACCCAGTACTTC.

The chain couples TRBV6-1 to TRBJ2-7, with 7 bases identical to TRBD2. V dropped 4 bases and J dropped 0; count of bases not matched to a gene: 6. Germline-derived CDR1 and CDR2 are MNHNS and SASEGT. CDR3 length: 15 residues. The CDR3 region has the DNA TGTGCCAGCAGTGCCACTAGCGCCAGCTCCTACGAGCAGTACTTC. Its protein is CASSATSASSYEQYF.

The rearrangement uses TRBV9 and TRBJ1-2, with unresolved D. Germline V gene data show CDR1 as SGDLS and CDR2 as YYNGEE. The CDR3 sequence is 14 residues long. The ends were cut back, 0 bases at V and 0 bases at J, with 6 bases in the middle. The CDR3 reads CASSVEGSNYGYTF. The CDR3 DNA sequence: TGTGCCAGCAGCGTAGAAGGATCTAACTATGGCTACACCTTC.

This chain links TRBV5-1 with TRBJ2-7; the match to TRBD1 covers 8 bases. Germline V CDR1 and CDR2: SGHRS, YFSETQ. The CDR3 runs 15 residues. Trimming removed 0 bases from V and 2 bases from J; junction bases left unmatched: 4. The CDR3 loop reads CASSLEGQGPYEQYF. In DNA, the CDR3 is TGCGCCAGCAGCTTGGAAGGACAGGGACCCTACGAGCAGTACTTC.

The chain joins TRBV27 to TRBJ2-7; TRBD2 agrees at 8 bases. V dropped 2 bases and J dropped 2; count of bases not matched to a gene: 14. This CDR3 comprises 18 residues. From germline, CDR1 is MNHEY and CDR2 SMNVEV (reference sequence). In nucleotides, the CDR3 is TGTGCCAGCAGTTTAAGGTCGGGGGGGGTACTCTTTACCTACGAGCAGTACTTC. This sequence encodes CASSLRSGGVLFTYEQYF.

This rearrangement joins TRBV7-9 to TRBJ1-1; no clear D. Germline values: CDR1 SEHNR, CDR2 FQNEAQ (reference sequence). The CDR3 contains 13 residues. Trimming took off 2 bases at V and 6 bases at J, with 10 bases between the two ends. In DNA form, the CDR3 reads TGTGCCAGCAGCTTAAGTAAGGGTCCTGAAGCTTTCTTT. Protein sequence: CASSLSKGPEAFF.

The gene calls are TRBV7-3 and TRBJ2-3; D tentatively fits TRBD1 or TRBD2 (6 bases each). Trimming removed 5 bases at V and 5 bases at J, with 20 bases between. The CDR3 extends over 16 amino acids. The germline gives CDR1 SGHTA, CDR2 FQGTGA. This CDR3 reads CASSGGGGGGGDTQYF. CDR3 coding DNA: TGTGCCAGCAGCGGAGGTGGAGGGGGAGGAGGAGATACGCAGTATTTT.

V gene TRBV28 combines with J gene TRBJ1-1; D is uncertain. V was trimmed by 6 bases and J by 1 base, leaving 18 bases between them. CDR3 length: 16 amino acids. The germline CDR1 and CDR2 sequences are MDHEN and SYDVKM. The CDR3 coding sequence is TGTGCCAGCAGCCTACCGGGGAGACGGTGGAACACTGAAGCTTTCTTT. Its protein product is CASSLPGRRWNTEAFF.

The V and J genes are TRBV25-1 and TRBJ2-5; D ambiguous. The CDR3 contains 11 residues. V was clipped by 2 bases and J by 5 bases, with 3 bases between them. From germline, CDR1 is MGHDK and CDR2 SYGVNS. CDR3 in DNA: TGTGCCAGCAGTGAACCCGAGACCCAGTACTTC. Translating gives CASSEPETQYF.

V is TRBV27 and J is TRBJ2-7, with D unclear. The ends were cut back, 5 bases at V and 3 bases at J, with 11 bases in the middle. The CDR3 loop spans 13 amino acids. The germline gives CDR1 MNHEY, CDR2 SMNVEV (reference sequence). CDR3 bases: TGTGCCAGCAGTCCAACGGCAGTCTACGAGCAGTACTTC. Translation: CASSPTAVYEQYF.

This clone was recorded once. This chain uses TRBV19 with TRBJ2-2, with D possibly matching TRBD2 (5 bases). The CDR3 runs 13 residues. The V end lost 2 bases, the J end lost 7 bases, and 8 bases lay between the germline ends. The V gene's germline CDR1 is LNHDA and CDR2 SQIVND (reference sequence). DNA for the CDR3: TGTGCCAGTAGTATAAGAGGAGGCGGGGAGCTGTTTTTT. Amino acid sequence: CASSIRGGGELFF.

The genes are TRBV5-1 and TRBJ2-5; possibly TRBD1 for D (7 bases). In germline, CDR1 is SGHRS, CDR2 YFSETQ. The CDR3 consists of 13 residues. Trimming pared 4 bases from V and 5 bases from J, leaving 12 bases between. The CDR3 region is CASSAPGGETQYF. The CDR3 DNA is TGCGCCAGCAGCGCCCCAGGGGGGGAGACCCAGTACTTC.

The chain joins TRBV18 to TRBJ1-1; 8 bases are a match to TRBD1. The CDR3 totals 16 residues. Trimming removed 2 bases from V and 4 bases from J; junction bases left unmatched: 9. Looked up from germline, CDR1 is KGHSH and CDR2 is LQKENI. CDR3 nucleotide sequence: TGTGCCAGCTCACCAGAGGCCAGGGGGCGCGTCACTGAAGCTTTCTTT. It yields the protein CASSPEARGRVTEAFF.

V usage is TRBV7-2 and J usage is TRBJ2-5; D is possibly TRBD1 (8 bases). The CDR3 is made up of 15 amino acids. V shed 3 bases and J shed 4 bases, with 15 bases lying between them. Germline CDR1 and CDR2: SGHTA and FQGNSA. The DNA of the CDR3 is TGTGCCAGCAGCTTCGACAGGGGAGGGGGAGAGACCCAGTACTTC. As protein: CASSFDRGGGETQYF. Complete variable domain (other parts from reference TRBV7-2 and TRBJ2-5): GAGVSQSPSNKVTEKGKDVELRCDPISGHTALYWYRQSLGQGLEFLIYFQGNSAPDKSGLPSDRFSAERTGGSVSTLTIQRTQQEDSAVYLCASSFDRGGGETQYFGPGTRLLVL.